The 11 T cell receptor beta chains listed next were all sequenced from one sample in a study of immune cell composition in non-small cell lung cancer. Here immunoSEQ multiplex PCR was the method, and the copy in TCRdb shows in-frame clones only, minus some. The repertoire consists of about 9,000 clones, with about 80% occurring once and the leading ten covering roughly 10%. Sequencing was done on a sample of lung tumor tissue. All receptors come from a human donor with non-small cell lung cancer.

CDR3 in DNA: TGTGCCACCAGCAGGACAGGGACTGAAGCTTTCTTT. Protein product: CATSRTGTEAFF. The rearrangement uses TRBV15 and TRBJ1-1; TRBD1 aligns across 7 bases. The CDR3 length is 12 residues. The trim removed 3 bases at V and 5 bases at J, leaving 0 bases unmatched. Germline CDR1 and CDR2: LNHNV and YYDKDF (reference sequence).

This clone was counted a few times. The chain has TRBV2 and TRBJ2-7, with no clear D. The germline V and J ends were trimmed by 4 bases and 4 bases, with 2 bases remaining between them. The CDR3 runs to 10 residues. Germline CDR1 reads SNHLY; CDR2 reads FYNNEI. CDR3 amino acids: CASSGYEQYF. DNA for the CDR3: TGTGCCAGCAGTGGGTACGAGCAGTACTTC. The variable domain in full, completed from reference TRBV2 and TRBJ2-7, reads EPEVTQTPSHQVTQMGQEVILRCVPISNHLYFYWYRQILGQKVEFLVSFYNNEISEKSEIFDDQFSVERPDGSNFTLKIRSTKLEDSAMYFCASSGYEQYFGPGTRLTVT.

J is TRBJ1-5 and V is TRBV28, with 9 nucleotides matching TRBD1. This CDR3 is built from 15 residues. V lost 6 bases and J lost 6; bases outside the gene matches: 9. Germline assignment: CDR1 MDHEN and CDR2 SYDVKM. The CDR3 region is CASRTTGGEIQPQHF. The CDR3 DNA is TGTGCCAGCAGGACCACAGGGGGCGAGATTCAGCCCCAGCATTTT.

The genes are TRBV7-2 and TRBJ2-3; 12 bases align to TRBD2. V lost 5 bases to trimming and J lost 2 bases; unmatched junction nucleotides: 5. The CDR3 has 16 residues. Germline V gene data show CDR1 as SGHTA and CDR2 as FQGNSA. The CDR3 is CASSRGLAGITDTQYF. The DNA for the CDR3 is TGTGCCAGCAGCCGTGGACTAGCGGGGATCACAGATACGCAGTATTTT. Drawing the rest from reference TRBV7-2 and TRBJ2-3, the complete variable domain is GAGVSQSPSNKVTEKGKDVELRCDPISGHTALYWYRQSLGQGLEFLIYFQGNSAPDKSGLPSDRFSAERTGGSVSTLTIQRTQQEDSAVYLCASSRGLAGITDTQYFGPGTRLTVL.

This clone was detected only a few times. This chain joins TRBV5-5 and TRBJ1-5; D may be TRBD1 (5 bases). Germline-derived CDR1 and CDR2 are SGHKS and YYEKEE (reference sequence). The length of the CDR3 is 12 residues. V was shortened by 4 bases and J by 4 bases, with 6 bases between the two germline ends. The CDR3 DNA reads as TGTGCCAGCAGCCGGGGGAATCAGCCCCAGCATTTT. It encodes CASSRGNQPQHF.

The chain carries TRBV5-5 and TRBJ1-3; TRBD1 matches at 7 bases. CDR3 size: 13 residues. CDR1 is SGHKS and CDR2 is YYEKEE in the germline V gene (reference sequence). V lost 4 bases and J lost 7; bases outside the gene matches: 5. This CDR3 is CASSPTTGNTIYF. CDR3 nucleotides: TGTGCCAGCAGCCCAACGACAGGGAACACCATATATTTT.

CDR3 residues: CASSQEGARGANVLTF. The CDR3, as DNA: TGCGCCAGCAGCCAAGAGGGGGCAAGAGGGGCCAACGTCCTGACTTTC. This chain connects TRBV4-3 to TRBJ2-6; D is perhaps TRBD1 (6 bases). Trimming stripped 0 bases from V and 4 bases from J, with 10 bases between. Germline CDR1 is LGHNA and CDR2 is YSLEER. The CDR3 consists of 16 residues.

The V call is TRBV7-8, the J call TRBJ2-7; D call uncertain. CDR3 length: 11 residues. Germline CDR1 SGHVS, CDR2 FQNEAQ. The germline V and J ends were trimmed by 2 bases and 1 base, with 0 bases remaining between them. As DNA, the CDR3 is TGTGCCAGCAGCTTATCCTACGAGCAGTACTTC. It encodes CASSLSYEQYF.

The CDR3 loop reads CASSQETGNEQYF. DNA for the CDR3: TGCGCCAGCAGCCAAGAGACAGGGAACGAGCAGTACTTC. This chain joins TRBV4-3 and TRBJ2-7; TRBD1 aligns across 7 bases. Germline V gene data show CDR1 as LGHNA and CDR2 as YSLEER. Germline trimming cut 0 bases from V and 5 bases from J; bases unmatched to any gene: 1. This CDR3 has 13 residues.

This clone came up once. J is TRBJ2-7 and V is TRBV11-2; 7 bases align to TRBD1. J was trimmed by 7 bases and V by 2 bases; bases with no gene match: 2. The CDR3 is made up of 12 amino acids. Germline loops: CDR1 SGHAT, CDR2 FQNNGV. The CDR3: CASSLKTGEQYF. The CDR3 DNA follows: TGTGCCAGCAGCTTAAAGACAGGGGAGCAGTACTTC.

This clone was seen once. The chain carries TRBV27 and TRBJ2-3, with D tentatively TRBD1 (6 bases). V was trimmed by 2 bases and J by 0 bases, leaving 9 bases between them. Germline lookup yields CDR1 MNHEY and CDR2 SMNVEV (reference sequence). The CDR3 has 15 residues. CDR3 sequence (DNA): TGTGCCAGCAGTTTACAGGGGTTAAGCACAGATACGCAGTATTTT. Protein product: CASSLQGLSTDTQYF.